Included here is one T cell receptor beta chain sequence, with context. Its antigen remains unidentified. The data stem from a study of pediatric ulcerative colitis. Study-level points and caveats: All ulcerative colitis patients, but no controls, carried two rectal clonotypes. Blood-rectal clonal overlap within each person was significantly higher in ulcerative colitis patients than controls.

Rectal tissue came from one to two pinch biopsies taken at colonoscopy. Samples were sequenced at Survey level, maximum 500,000 reads. Sequencing was performed with immunoSEQ multiplex PCR; in TCRdb, only in-frame clones are kept and a portion is missing. The sample includes roughly 16,000 clones, roughly three quarters of them seen just once. The CDR3 sequence is 16 residues long. After removal of 4 bases from V and 7 bases from J, the junction contained 12 bases not matched to a gene. The V gene's germline CDR1 is SNHLY and CDR2 FYNNEI. The receptor was isolated from a boy younger than 18 who was a control in a study of pediatric ulcerative colitis. The chain has TRBV2 and TRBJ1-5, with 8 nucleotides matching TRBD1. The specimen was gut tissue. CDR3 residues: CASSAHLRQGIQPQHF. DNA of the CDR3: TGTGCCAGCAGTGCCCACCTACGACAGGGGATACAGCCCCAGCATTTT.